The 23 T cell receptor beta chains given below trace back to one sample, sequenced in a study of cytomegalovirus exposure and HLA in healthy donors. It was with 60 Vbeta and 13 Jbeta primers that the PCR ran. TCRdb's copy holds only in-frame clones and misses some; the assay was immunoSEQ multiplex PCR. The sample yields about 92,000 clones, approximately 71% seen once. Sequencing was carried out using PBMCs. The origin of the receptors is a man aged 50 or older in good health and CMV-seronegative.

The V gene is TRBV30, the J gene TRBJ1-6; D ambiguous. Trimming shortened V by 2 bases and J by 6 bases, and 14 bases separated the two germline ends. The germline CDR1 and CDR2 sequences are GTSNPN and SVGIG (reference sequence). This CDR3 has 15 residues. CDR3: CAWSTGLGGNSPLHF. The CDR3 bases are TGTGCCTGGAGTACCGGGTTAGGTGGTAATTCACCCCTCCACTTT.

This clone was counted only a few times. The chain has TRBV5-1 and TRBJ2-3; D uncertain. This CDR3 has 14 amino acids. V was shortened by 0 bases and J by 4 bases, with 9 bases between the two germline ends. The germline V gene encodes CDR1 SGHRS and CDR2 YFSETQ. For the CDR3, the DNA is TGCGCCAGCAGCTTGGTCGCTAGGTCAGATACGCAGTATTTT. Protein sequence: CASSLVARSDTQYF.

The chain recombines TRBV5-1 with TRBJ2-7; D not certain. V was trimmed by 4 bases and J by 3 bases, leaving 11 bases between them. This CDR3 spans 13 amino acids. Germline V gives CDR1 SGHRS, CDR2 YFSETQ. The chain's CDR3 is CASSLASSYEQYF. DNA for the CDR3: TGCGCCAGCAGCCTGGCGTCCAGCTACGAGCAGTACTTC.

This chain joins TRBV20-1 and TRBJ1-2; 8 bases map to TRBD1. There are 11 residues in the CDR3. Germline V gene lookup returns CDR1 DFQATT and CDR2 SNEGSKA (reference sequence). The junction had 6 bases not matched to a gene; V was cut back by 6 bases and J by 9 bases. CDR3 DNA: TGCAGTGCAATCCGACAGGGGAGCTACACCTTC. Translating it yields CSAIRQGSYTF.

CDR3 nucleotides: TGTGCCAGCTCACCCTCACAGCTTTACGAGCAGTACGTC. Encoded protein: CASSPSQLYEQYV. This rearrangement joins TRBV18 to TRBJ2-7; D is undetermined. CDR1 is KGHSH, CDR2 LQKENI, per germline. The CDR3 has 13 amino acids. V was clipped by 3 bases and J by 4 bases, with 10 bases between them.

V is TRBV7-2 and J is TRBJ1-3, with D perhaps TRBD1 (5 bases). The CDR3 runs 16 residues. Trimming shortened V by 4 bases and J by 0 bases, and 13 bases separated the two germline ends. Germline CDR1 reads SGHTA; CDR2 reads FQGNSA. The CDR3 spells CASSSGGMSSGNTIYF. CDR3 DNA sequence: TGTGCCAGCAGCTCTGGGGGGATGAGCTCTGGAAACACCATATATTTT.

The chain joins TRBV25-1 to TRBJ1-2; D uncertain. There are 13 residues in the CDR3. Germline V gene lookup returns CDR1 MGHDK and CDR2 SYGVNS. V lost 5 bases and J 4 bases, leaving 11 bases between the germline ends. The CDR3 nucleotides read TGTGCCAGCAGTACCCAAAGCGCCTATGGCTACACCTTC. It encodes CASSTQSAYGYTF.

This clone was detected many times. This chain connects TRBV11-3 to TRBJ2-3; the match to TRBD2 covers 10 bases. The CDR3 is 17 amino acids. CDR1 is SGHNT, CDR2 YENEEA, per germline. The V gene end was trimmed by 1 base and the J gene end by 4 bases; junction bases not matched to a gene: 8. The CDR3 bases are TGTGCCAGCAGCTTAGTTCCTTCTAGCGGGAGTGCAGATACGCAGTATTTT. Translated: CASSLVPSSGSADTQYF.

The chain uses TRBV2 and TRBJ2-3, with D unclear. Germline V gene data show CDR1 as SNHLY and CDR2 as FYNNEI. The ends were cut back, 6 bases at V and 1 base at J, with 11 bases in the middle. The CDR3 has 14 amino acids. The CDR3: CASSSPTGTDTQYF. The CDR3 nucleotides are TGTGCCAGCAGCTCGCCCACAGGCACAGATACGCAGTATTTT.

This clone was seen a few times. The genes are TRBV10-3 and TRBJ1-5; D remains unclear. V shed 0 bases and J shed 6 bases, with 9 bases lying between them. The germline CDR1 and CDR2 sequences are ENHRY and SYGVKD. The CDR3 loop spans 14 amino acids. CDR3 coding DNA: TGTGCCATCAGTGAGTCGGAGGGAGGTCAGCCCCAGCATTTT. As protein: CAISESEGGQPQHF.

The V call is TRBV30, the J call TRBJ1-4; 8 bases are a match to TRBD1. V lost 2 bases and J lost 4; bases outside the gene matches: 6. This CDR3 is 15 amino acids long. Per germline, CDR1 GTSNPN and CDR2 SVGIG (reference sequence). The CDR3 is CAWSYGDRFNEKLFF. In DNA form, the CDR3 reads TGTGCCTGGAGTTATGGGGACAGGTTTAATGAAAAACTGTTTTTT. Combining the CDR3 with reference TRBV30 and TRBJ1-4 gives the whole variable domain SQTIHQWPATLVQPVGSPLSLECTVEGTSNPNLYWYRQAAGRGLQLLFYSVGIGQISSEVPQNLSASRPQDRQFILSSKKLLLSDSGFYLCAWSYGDRFNEKLFFGSGTQLSVL.

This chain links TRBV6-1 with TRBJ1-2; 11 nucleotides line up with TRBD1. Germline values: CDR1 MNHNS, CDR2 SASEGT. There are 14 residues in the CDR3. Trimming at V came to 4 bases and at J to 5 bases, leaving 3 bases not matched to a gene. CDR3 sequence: CASSGTGGAYGYTF. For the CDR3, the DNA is TGTGCCAGCAGTGGGACAGGGGGCGCGTATGGCTACACCTTC.

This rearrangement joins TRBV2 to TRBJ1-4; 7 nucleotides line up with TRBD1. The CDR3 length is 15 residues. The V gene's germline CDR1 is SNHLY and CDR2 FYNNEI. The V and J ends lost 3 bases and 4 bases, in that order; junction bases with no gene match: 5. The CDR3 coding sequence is TGTGCCAGCAGTGATCTGGACAGGAGTAATGAAAAACTGTTTTTT. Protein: CASSDLDRSNEKLFF.

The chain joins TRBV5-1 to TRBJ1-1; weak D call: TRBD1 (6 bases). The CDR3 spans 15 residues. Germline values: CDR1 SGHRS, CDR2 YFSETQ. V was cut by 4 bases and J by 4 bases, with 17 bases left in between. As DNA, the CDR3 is TGCGCCAGCAGCCGGGAGGTGAGAGGGGGCACTGAAGCTTTCTTT. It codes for CASSREVRGGTEAFF.

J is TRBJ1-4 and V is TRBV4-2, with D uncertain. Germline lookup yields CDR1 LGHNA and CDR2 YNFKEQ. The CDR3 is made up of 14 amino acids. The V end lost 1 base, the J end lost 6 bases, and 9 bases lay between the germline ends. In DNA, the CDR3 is TGTGCCAGCAGCCAAGGACTCTCTGATGAAAAACTGTTTTTT. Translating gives CASSQGLSDEKLFF.

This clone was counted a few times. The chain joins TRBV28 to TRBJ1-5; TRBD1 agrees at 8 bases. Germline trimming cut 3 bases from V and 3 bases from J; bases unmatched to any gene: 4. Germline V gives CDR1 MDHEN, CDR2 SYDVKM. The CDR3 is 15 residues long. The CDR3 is CASSFTGGDNQPQHF. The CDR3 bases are TGTGCCAGCAGTTTTACAGGGGGAGACAATCAGCCCCAGCATTTT.

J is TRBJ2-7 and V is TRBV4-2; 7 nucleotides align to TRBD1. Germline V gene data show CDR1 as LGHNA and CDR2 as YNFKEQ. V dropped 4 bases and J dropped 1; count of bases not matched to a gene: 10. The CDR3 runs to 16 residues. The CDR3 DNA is TGTGCCAGCAGCCGATCCACCGGGACAGAATCCTACGAGCAGTACTTC. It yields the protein CASSRSTGTESYEQYF.

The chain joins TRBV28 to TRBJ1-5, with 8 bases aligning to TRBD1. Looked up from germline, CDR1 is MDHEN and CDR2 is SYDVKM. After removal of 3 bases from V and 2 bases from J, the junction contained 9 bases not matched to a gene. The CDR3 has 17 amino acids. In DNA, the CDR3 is TGTGCCAGCAGTTTTGCCAGGGGGCGCGGTGGCAATCAGCCCCAGCATTTT. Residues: CASSFARGRGGNQPQHF. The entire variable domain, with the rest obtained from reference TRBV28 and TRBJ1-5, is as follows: DVKVTQSSRYLVKRTGEKVFLECVQDMDHENMFWYRQDPGLGLRLIYFSYDVKMKEKGDIPEGYSVSREKKERFSLILESASTNQTSMYLCASSFARGRGGNQPQHFGDGTRLSIL.

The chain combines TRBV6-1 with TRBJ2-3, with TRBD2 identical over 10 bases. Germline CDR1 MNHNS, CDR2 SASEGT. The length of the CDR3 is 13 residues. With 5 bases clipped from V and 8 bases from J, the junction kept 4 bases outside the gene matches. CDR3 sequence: CASSSGRAATQYF. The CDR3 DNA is TGTGCCAGCAGTAGCGGGAGGGCCGCTACGCAGTATTTT.

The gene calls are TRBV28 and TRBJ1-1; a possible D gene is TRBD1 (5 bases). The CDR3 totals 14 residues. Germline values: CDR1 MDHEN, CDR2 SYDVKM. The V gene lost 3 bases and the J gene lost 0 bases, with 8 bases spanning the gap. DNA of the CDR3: TGTGCCAGCAGTTTCGGGGGGATGAACACTGAAGCTTTCTTT. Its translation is CASSFGGMNTEAFF.

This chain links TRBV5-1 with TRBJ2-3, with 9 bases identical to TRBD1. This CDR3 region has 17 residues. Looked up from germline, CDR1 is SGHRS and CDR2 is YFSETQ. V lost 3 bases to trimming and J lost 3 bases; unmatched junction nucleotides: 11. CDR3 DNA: TGCGCCAGCAGCTCCCGGGAAGACAGGGGGATAACAGATACGCAGTATTTT. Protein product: CASSSREDRGITDTQYF.

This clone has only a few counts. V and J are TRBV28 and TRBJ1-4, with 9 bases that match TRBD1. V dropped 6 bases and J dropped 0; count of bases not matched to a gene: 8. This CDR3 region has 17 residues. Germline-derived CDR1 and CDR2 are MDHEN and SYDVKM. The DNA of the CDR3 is TGTGCCAGCAGCCCGGGGGACAGGGTTACAACTAATGAAAAACTGTTTTTT. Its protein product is CASSPGDRVTTNEKLFF.

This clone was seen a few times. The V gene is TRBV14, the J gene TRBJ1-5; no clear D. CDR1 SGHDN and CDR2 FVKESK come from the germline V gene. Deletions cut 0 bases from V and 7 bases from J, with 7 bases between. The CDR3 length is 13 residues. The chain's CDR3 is CASSQDRGQPQHF. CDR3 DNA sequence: TGTGCCAGCAGCCAAGATCGAGGACAGCCCCAGCATTTT.